This entry lists 9 T cell receptor beta chains sequenced from one sample in a study of regulatory T cells in long-lasting Graves disease (dated by TCRdb to the early 2020s). Preparation of the library involved multiplex PCR. Sequencing was carried out with an Illumina HiSeq 4000. iRepertoire HTBI primers and Arm-PCR amplification of CDR3 regions were used to construct TCR beta libraries. The raw public reads went through TCRdb reprocessing: fastp at Q25, MiXCR clone calling, in-frame beta chains kept. All rows with the same CDR3 protein become a single entry with the most common DNA and genes. The table for this sample lists roughly 610,000 distinct CDR3 sequences; about 16% of them were counted only once. Of the sample, around 19% falls within the top ten clones. Interpreted using the paper, the time point label stands for: newly diagnosed GD, antithyroid drugs for less than 3 months. For both TCR sequencing and RNA sequencing, RNA was extracted from PBMCs using TRIzol.

This sample also appeared in a second study, on T cells in Graves' hyperthyroidism and ophthalmopathy.

Specimen: peripheral blood mononuclear cells (PBMCs), collected at new diagnosis, from a patient treated with antithyroid drugs. These receptors were taken from a woman between 25 and 40 years old with Graves disease. Donor details come from another sample of the same person, matched by shared clones.

The V and J genes are TRBV28 and TRBJ1-1, with D perhaps TRBD1 (6 bases). In germline, CDR1 is MDHEN, CDR2 SYDVKM. The CDR3 has 16 amino acids. The V end was cut by 7 bases, the J end by 2 bases, with 20 bases between. The CDR3 DNA follows: TGTGCCAGCACATCCCGGGGGCGAATGGGCAACACTGAAGCTTTCTTT. It encodes CASTSRGRMGNTEAFF.

Many counts were recorded for this clonotype. This chain connects TRBV27 to TRBJ2-2; a weak D match, TRBD1 (7 bases). Trimming removed 7 bases at V and 5 bases at J, with 26 bases between. The CDR3 has 18 amino acids. CDR1 is MNHEY, CDR2 SMNVEV, per germline (reference sequence). This CDR3 is CASKIGMNQGGRTGELFF. The CDR3 DNA sequence: TGTGCCAGCAAGATAGGGATGAACCAGGGGGGAAGGACCGGGGAGCTGTTTTTT.

This clonotype was seen a few times. This chain joins TRBV5-4 and TRBJ2-5, with D tentatively TRBD2 (6 bases). V was cut by 4 bases and J by 5 bases, with 12 bases left in between. This CDR3 spans 13 amino acids. CDR1 and CDR2 (germline): SGHNT, YYREEE (reference sequence). CDR3 sequence reads: CASSEGLRETQYF. The DNA for the CDR3 is TGTGCCAGCAGCGAGGGACTTAGGGAGACCCAGTACTTC.

The rearrangement uses TRBV11-1 and TRBJ2-1; D possibly uses TRBD1 or TRBD2 (5 bases each). In germline, CDR1 is SGHAT, CDR2 FQDESV (reference sequence). The CDR3 length is 15 residues. The V gene lost 5 bases and the J gene lost 3 bases, with 14 bases spanning the gap. CDR3 amino acids: CASSPRDGHYNEQFF. The CDR3 DNA sequence: TGTGCCAGCAGCCCCCGGGACGGGCACTACAATGAGCAGTTCTTC.

This clonotype was detected ten times or more. This chain connects TRBV11-2 to TRBJ1-5; TRBD1 might be the D (5 bases). CDR3 size: 13 residues. The V and J ends lost 1 base and 9 bases respectively, with 10 bases between them. Looked up from germline, CDR1 is SGHAT and CDR2 is FQNNGV. This chain's CDR3 is CASSLGGWRPQHF. For the CDR3, the DNA is TGTGCCAGCAGCTTAGGGGGGTGGCGGCCCCAGCATTTT.

The chain has TRBV5-1 and TRBJ1-1; no firm D call. Per the germline V gene, CDR1 is SGHRS and CDR2 is YFSETQ. V lost 4 bases and J 6 bases, leaving 19 bases between the germline ends. This CDR3 is built from 15 residues. The CDR3 nucleotides are TGCGCCAGCAGCATGTCCGGGATGACCTACGCTGAAGCTTTCTTT. It yields the protein CASSMSGMTYAEAFF.

This clonotype was detected a few times. V and J are TRBV6-1 and TRBJ2-3, with D perhaps matching TRBD2 (6 bases). This CDR3 is built from 17 residues. V was shortened by 3 bases and J by 4 bases, with 20 bases between the two germline ends. In germline, CDR1 is MNHNS, CDR2 SASEGT. In DNA form, the CDR3 reads TGTGCCAGCAGTGATCCGCCATGGACTAACACTCCAGATACGCAGTATTTT. Protein product: CASSDPPWTNTPDTQYF.

This clonotype was recorded a few times. This chain joins TRBV7-2 and TRBJ2-7, with D uncertain. CDR3 length: 13 residues. Germline values: CDR1 SGHTA, CDR2 FQGNSA. The ends were cut back, 3 bases at V and 4 bases at J, with 10 bases in the middle. The CDR3 coding sequence is TGTGCCAGCAGCTTCGGACCTATGTACGAGCAGTACTTC. This sequence encodes CASSFGPMYEQYF. Looking up the rest from reference TRBV7-2 and TRBJ2-7 gives the full variable domain: GAGVSQSPSNKVTEKGKDVELRCDPISGHTALYWYRQSLGQGLEFLIYFQGNSAPDKSGLPSDRFSAERTGGSVSTLTIQRTQQEDSAVYLCASSFGPMYEQYFGPGTRLTVT.

This clonotype occurred many times. The chain couples TRBV5-1 to TRBJ2-7, with a weak D call TRBD2 (6 bases). CDR1 and CDR2 from the germline V gene are SGHRS and YFSETQ. The length of the CDR3 is 16 residues. Trimming took off 2 bases at V and 0 bases at J, with 15 bases between the two ends. The CDR3 spells CASSFLAEGNSYEQYF. CDR3 nucleotides: TGCGCCAGCAGCTTTTTAGCGGAGGGGAACTCCTACGAGCAGTACTTC. The variable domain in full, with the rest retrieved from reference TRBV5-1 and TRBJ2-7, is KAGVTQTPRYLIKTRGQQVTLSCSPISGHRSVSWYQQTPGQGLQFLFEYFSETQRNKGNFPGRFSGRQFSNSRSEMNVSTLELGDSALYLCASSFLAEGNSYEQYFGPGTRLTVT.